Below, 26 T cell receptor beta chains from the same sample are listed, as sequenced in a study of early T cells in non-severe SARS-CoV-2 infection. MiXCR, applied by TCRdb to the 5' RACE reads, yields one record per CDR3 protein. Among under 90,000 distinct CDR3 sequences, 11% to 15% were seen once, and the ten largest hold 6.1%. The source material was whole blood. The origin of the receptors is an adult who was a healthcare worker with PCR-confirmed SARS-CoV-2 infection or an uninfected control (not recorded which).

This clonotype was detected only a few times. This chain joins TRBV4-1 and TRBJ2-3, with D perhaps matching TRBD2 (5 bases). The CDR3 is 14 residues long. Trimming shortened V by 4 bases and J by 1 base, and 9 bases separated the two germline ends. Looked up from germline, CDR1 is MGHRA and CDR2 is YSYEKL. This chain's CDR3 is CASSLRTRTDTQYF. The CDR3 nucleotides read TGCGCCAGCAGCCTTCGGACTCGCACAGATACGCAGTATTTT.

This clonotype was counted only a few times. This sequence joins TRBV5-1 and TRBJ1-6; tentatively, D is TRBD1 (6 bases). The CDR3 extends over 16 amino acids. The V and J ends lost 0 bases and 9 bases respectively, with 16 bases between them. Germline V gene data show CDR1 as SGHRS and CDR2 as YFSETQ. The CDR3 DNA follows: TGCGCCAGCAGCTTGGAGGGCGCAGGGGTTAGTTCACCCCTCCACTTT. The encoded protein is CASSLEGAGVSSPLHF.

The chain recombines TRBV30 with TRBJ1-1, with D tentatively TRBD1 (6 bases). Per the germline V gene, CDR1 is GTSNPN and CDR2 is SVGIG (reference sequence). This CDR3 is built from 15 residues. Between the trimmed V and J ends, which lost 4 bases and 1 base, there was a span of 16 bases. The CDR3 DNA sequence: TGTGCCTGGACGATGGGGGGCTCTGGGAACACTGAAGCTTTCTTT. This gives the protein CAWTMGGSGNTEAFF.

The genes are TRBV4-1 and TRBJ2-1, with D hard to call. The CDR3 loop spans 16 amino acids. Trimming removed 0 bases at V and 3 bases at J, with 12 bases between. CDR1 is MGHRA and CDR2 is YSYEKL in the germline V gene. CDR3 bases: TGCGCCAGCAGCCAAGATAGGGTTACTTACTACAATGAGCAGTTCTTC. Its translation is CASSQDRVTYYNEQFF.

V usage is TRBV9 and J usage is TRBJ2-3; perhaps TRBD2 as D (7 bases). Trimming removed 2 bases at V and 0 bases at J, with 13 bases between. The CDR3 runs 16 residues. Germline CDR1 reads SGDLS; CDR2 reads YYNGEE. In DNA form, the CDR3 reads TGTGCCAGCAGCGTTGGGGGGGCACCTAGCACAGATACGCAGTATTTT. This codes for CASSVGGAPSTDTQYF.

A few counts support this clonotype. V and J are TRBV3-1 and TRBJ2-3; D possibly matches TRBD1 or TRBD2 (6 bases each). CDR1 and CDR2 (germline): LGHDT, YNNKEL (reference sequence). The germline V and J ends were trimmed by 4 bases and 6 bases, with 14 bases remaining between them. The CDR3 loop spans 14 amino acids. As DNA, the CDR3 is TGTGCCAGCAGCCCCTTAGGGGGGATGGATACGCAGTATTTT. It yields the protein CASSPLGGMDTQYF.

The V gene is TRBV3-2, the J gene TRBJ2-7. TRBV3-2 is designated a pseudogene. The CDR3 covers 14 residues. CDR3 nucleotides: TGTGCCAGCAGAGAAGGCGGCGGTACCTACGAGCAGTACTTC. Protein product: CASREGGGTYEQYF.

CDR3 nucleotide sequence: TGTGCCAGCAGCGAGACAGGGGCAAGCAATCAGCCCCAGCATTTT. Translating it yields CASSETGASNQPQHF. The rearrangement links TRBV7-9 to TRBJ1-5; 8 positions agree with TRBD1. CDR1 is SEHNR and CDR2 is FQNEAQ in the germline V gene (reference sequence). V gave up 5 bases and J gave up 1 base; unmatched junction bases: 4. The CDR3 has 15 residues.

The genes are TRBV11-2 and TRBJ1-2; perhaps TRBD1 as D (6 bases). CDR1 SGHAT and CDR2 FQNNGV come from the germline V gene. The CDR3 spans 16 residues. V dropped 5 bases and J dropped 0 bases, with 16 bases sitting between them. DNA of the CDR3: TGTGCCAGCAGCCTCCGGGACACCAGACCTAACTATGGCTACACCTTC. Translated, it gives CASSLRDTRPNYGYTF.

Comments on this clonotype: One end of the junction does not line up with germline, which may come from a read error. The chain has TRBV7-2 and TRBJ2-3; the D is unclear. Germline V gene lookup returns CDR1 SGHTA and CDR2 FQGNSA. CDR3 length: 16 amino acids. CDR3 nucleotide sequence: TGTGTCAGCAGCTGGGCGGCCACAAACGGCCCAGATACGCAGTATTTT. This codes for CVSSWAATNGPDTQYF.

The chain recombines TRBV3-1 with TRBJ1-5, with D uncertain. Trimming left V 4 bases short and J 0 bases short, with 7 bases between. Germline lookup yields CDR1 LGHDT and CDR2 YNNKEL (reference sequence). This CDR3 contains 14 residues. The CDR3 nucleotides read TGTGCCAGCAGCCTAATACCTAGCAATCAGCCCCAGCATTTT. Amino acid sequence: CASSLIPSNQPQHF.

This clonotype was counted between two and nine times. The rearrangement uses TRBV7-2 and TRBJ1-2, with a possible D match to TRBD1 (5 bases). Germline V gives CDR1 SGHTA, CDR2 FQGNSA. Between the trimmed V and J ends, which lost 3 bases and 8 bases, there was a span of 28 bases. The CDR3 has 18 residues. CDR3 nucleotide sequence: TGTGCCAGCAGCTTGGGTGGATTAGGGGCGGATCTAAAGAGAGGCTACACCTTC. Its protein is CASSLGGLGADLKRGYTF.

This clonotype has only a few counts. V gene TRBV3-2 combines with J gene TRBJ2-2; the D call TRBD1 from the table was never checked on the DNA. TRBV3-2 constitutes a pseudogene. The CDR3 is made up of 15 amino acids. CDR3 sequence reads: CASSCRRGLNGELFF. The CDR3 DNA follows: TGTGCCAGCAGCTGCCGGCGGGGGTTGAACGGGGAGCTGTTTTTT.

This clonotype came up many times. This chain joins TRBV20-1 and TRBJ2-1; no reliable D call. V was trimmed by 3 bases and J by 10 bases, leaving 13 bases between them. Per germline, CDR1 DFQATT and CDR2 SNEGSKA (reference sequence). The CDR3 spans 12 residues. For the CDR3, the DNA is TGCAGTGCTAGCCGACCGAAAGGGGAGCAGTTCTTC. Translating gives CSASRPKGEQFF.

The chain carries TRBV5-1 and TRBJ1-1, with TRBD1 as a possible D gene (6 bases). Per the germline V gene, CDR1 is SGHRS and CDR2 is YFSETQ. The CDR3 spans 15 residues. V was cut by 0 bases and J by 0 bases, with 9 bases left in between. The chain's CDR3 is CASSLVGTLNTEAFF. The CDR3 nucleotides read TGCGCCAGCAGCTTGGTTGGGACACTGAACACTGAAGCTTTCTTT.

This clonotype was detected only a few times. The chain uses TRBV5-4 and TRBJ2-2; 10 positions agree with TRBD1. Germline CDR1 reads SGHNT; CDR2 reads YYREEE (reference sequence). This CDR3 contains 19 residues. V shed 4 bases, J shed 4 bases, and the junction held 16 bases outside the gene matches. The DNA for the CDR3 is TGTGCCAGCAGCCTACTGAACTCACCCGGGACAGGGGCCACCGGGGAGCTGTTTTTT. This translates into CASSLLNSPGTGATGELFF.

This clonotype was observed a handful of times. The V gene is TRBV28, the J gene TRBJ1-3; TRBD1 matches 10 bases. With 5 bases clipped from V and 5 bases from J, the junction kept 9 bases outside the gene matches. CDR1 MDHEN and CDR2 SYDVKM come from the germline V gene. The CDR3 is made up of 16 amino acids. CDR3 DNA: TGTGCCAGCAGTCGACGGGGGACAGGGGAGAGAAACACCATATATTTT. Its protein product is CASSRRGTGERNTIYF.

Many counts were recorded for this clonotype. This chain joins TRBV12-3 or TRBV12-4 and TRBJ1-5; D is undetermined. The CDR3 extends over 13 amino acids. V lost 2 bases and J 2 bases, leaving 4 bases between the germline ends. In DNA, the CDR3 is TGTGCCAGCAGTTTAACGGGCAATCAGCCCCAGCATTTT. Protein: CASSLTGNQPQHF.

The CDR3 reads CASSDGDRGPDTQYF. CDR3 in DNA: TGTGCCAGCAGTGACGGCGACAGGGGTCCAGATACGCAGTATTTT. V and J are TRBV6-4 and TRBJ2-3; TRBD1 matches 8 bases. V gave up 2 bases and J gave up 4 bases; unmatched junction bases: 5. Looked up from germline, CDR1 is MRHNA and CDR2 is SNTAGT. The CDR3 has 15 amino acids.

V gene TRBV5-1 combines with J gene TRBJ2-7; no reliable D call. Trimming removed 0 bases from V and 1 base from J, with 8 bases in between. In germline, CDR1 is SGHRS, CDR2 YFSETQ. There are 14 residues in the CDR3. In DNA form, the CDR3 reads TGCGCCAGCAGCTTGGAGGCGGCGTCCTACGAGCAGTACTTC. Its protein is CASSLEAASYEQYF.

Details on this clonotype: The junction departs from germline at one end; a sequencing error may be responsible. The chain has TRBV11-2 and TRBJ1-2, with D tentatively TRBD1 (6 bases). From germline, CDR1 is SGHAT and CDR2 FQNNGV. The CDR3 has 15 residues. The CDR3 DNA is TGTGCCAGCAGCCAGAGGGGGGCTAGGGGTTATGACTACACCTTC. Translating it yields CASSQRGARGYDYTF.

This clonotype was recorded only once. The rearrangement uses TRBV6-1 and TRBJ2-7; 9 nucleotides align to TRBD1. There are 12 residues in the CDR3. CDR1 is MNHNS and CDR2 is SASEGT in the germline V gene. Trimming removed 10 bases from V and 5 bases from J; junction bases left unmatched: 6. The chain's CDR3 is CAILQGADEQYF. The CDR3 nucleotides are TGTGCCATACTACAGGGGGCTGACGAGCAGTACTTC.

This clonotype was seen at least ten times. The chain combines TRBV13 with TRBJ1-2; D might be TRBD1 (6 bases). The V end was cut by 4 bases, the J end by 4 bases, with 19 bases between. The CDR3 is 16 amino acids. Germline CDR1 reads PRHDT; CDR2 reads FYEKMQ (reference sequence). The CDR3 loop is CASSSRTAKILYGYTF. CDR3 DNA: TGTGCCAGCAGCTCACGGACAGCGAAAATCCTCTATGGCTACACCTTC.

This chain connects TRBV20-1 to TRBJ1-1, with 7 bases fitting TRBD1. V lost 7 bases and J lost 4; bases outside the gene matches: 18. In germline, CDR1 is DFQATT, CDR2 SNEGSKA (reference sequence). The CDR3 is 16 amino acids. CDR3 sequence: CSVSSYRGYRRTEAFF. In DNA, the CDR3 is TGCAGTGTATCAAGCTACAGGGGTTATCGACGCACTGAAGCTTTCTTT.

This clonotype was counted many times. This chain uses TRBV28 with TRBJ2-1, with D possibly matching TRBD1 (5 bases). The CDR3 is 13 amino acids. The germline V gene encodes CDR1 MDHEN and CDR2 SYDVKM. V gave up 7 bases and J gave up 1 base, with 8 bases separating them. DNA of the CDR3: TGTGCCAGCAATAGGGGATCCTACAATGAGCAGTTCTTC. It yields the protein CASNRGSYNEQFF.

The chain has TRBV3-1 and TRBJ1-4; 8 bases are a match to TRBD1. The CDR3 is 14 residues long. V lost 6 bases and J lost 7; bases outside the gene matches: 7. CDR1 and CDR2 (germline): LGHDT, YNNKEL (reference sequence). CDR3 residues: CASSPTGGGEKLFF. For the CDR3, the DNA is TGTGCCAGCAGTCCTACAGGGGGAGGTGAAAAACTGTTTTTT. Complete variable domain (other parts from reference TRBV3-1 and TRBJ1-4): DTAVSQTPKYLVTQMGNDKSIKCEQNLGHDTMYWYKQDSKKFLKIMFSYNNKELIINETVPNRFSPKSPDKAHLNLHINSLELGDSAVYFCASSPTGGGEKLFFGSGTQLSVL.